These 23 T cell receptor beta chains originate from one sample sequenced in a study of OX40 agonist ivuxolimab in advanced cancers. Sequencing was performed with immunoSEQ multiplex PCR; in TCRdb, only in-frame clones are kept and a portion is missing. The data show tens of thousands of clones, with 80% to 90% seen just once and about 16% held by the top ten. The source was CD4+ or CD8+ T cells sorted from blood, collected in a trial of the OX40 agonist ivuxolimab. Source of these receptors: an adult with an advanced solid tumor such as melanoma, head and neck, liver or kidney cancer.

The gene calls are TRBV6-5 and TRBJ2-1, with TRBD1 identical over 7 bases. Germline CDR1 is MNHEY and CDR2 is SVGAGI. The length of the CDR3 is 13 residues. J was trimmed by 6 bases and V by 2 bases; bases with no gene match: 1. The CDR3 loop is CASSYRQGNEQFF. CDR3 sequence (DNA): TGTGCCAGCAGTTACCGACAGGGCAATGAGCAGTTCTTC.

The chain employs TRBV7-8 and TRBJ2-5, with D uncertain. The DNA end lines up better with TRBJ2-7; the J call may be wrong. CDR1 and CDR2 (germline): SGHVS, FQNEAQ. This CDR3 spans 16 amino acids. The CDR3 bases are TGTGCCAGCAGCTTACGTGCCAGCCTTAGCTCCTACGAGCAGTACTTC. Translating it yields CASSLRASLSSYEQYF.

The genes are TRBV14 and TRBJ2-1, with D possibly matching TRBD2 (6 bases). CDR3 size: 15 residues. Germline CDR1 reads SGHDN; CDR2 reads FVKESK. Trimming cost V 4 bases and J 7 bases, with 17 bases left between them. CDR3 bases: TGTGCCAGCAGCCTTTGGGGCTCTGGGAGGAATGAGCAGTTCTTC. Residues: CASSLWGSGRNEQFF.

Turning to this clone: A read error may produce the germline difference seen at one junction end. The CDR3 sequence: CASMPNAGANEQFF. CDR3 coding DNA: TGTGCTAGCATGCCCAACGCCGGGGCCAATGAGCAGTTCTTC. The chain is built from TRBV7-7 and TRBJ2-1, with D perhaps being TRBD1 or TRBD2 (5 bases each). CDR1 is SSHAT and CDR2 is FNYEAQ in the germline V gene (reference sequence). CDR3 length equals 14 residues.

This sequence joins TRBV4-1 and TRBJ1-6, with D maybe TRBD1 (5 bases). The germline CDR1 and CDR2 sequences are MGHRA and YSYEKL. The CDR3 is made up of 15 amino acids. Deletions cut 4 bases from V and 7 bases from J, with 14 bases between. The CDR3 loop is CASSLAGTSNSPLHF. CDR3 bases: TGCGCCAGCAGCCTGGCCGGGACTAGCAATTCACCCCTCCACTTT.

The chain uses TRBV5-6 and TRBJ2-3; no definite D call. Germline CDR1 SGHDT, CDR2 YYEEEE. V lost 0 bases to trimming and J lost 5 bases, with 13 bases between them. The CDR3 length is 15 residues. The CDR3 protein is CASSLAPPLGDTQYF. In DNA form, the CDR3 reads TGTGCCAGCAGCTTGGCGCCGCCTTTGGGAGATACGCAGTATTTT. Full variable domain (remainder filled in from reference TRBV5-6 and TRBJ2-3): DAGVTQSPTHLIKTRGQQVTLRCSPKSGHDTVSWYQQALGQGPQFIFQYYEEEERQRGNFPDRFSGHQFPNYSSELNVNALLLGDSALYLCASSLAPPLGDTQYFGPGTRLTVL.

This clone was recorded a few times. CDR3 DNA: TGTGCCAGTAATCATCCCTGGGGGGGCTCTGGAAACACCATATATTTT. Amino acids: CASNHPWGGSGNTIYF. V gene TRBV19 combines with J gene TRBJ1-3, with D perhaps matching TRBD1 (5 bases). Trimming shortened V by 7 bases and J by 0 bases, and 16 bases separated the two germline ends. The CDR3 runs 16 residues. Germline V lookup: CDR1 LNHDA, CDR2 SQIVND (reference sequence).

The chain uses TRBV7-3 and TRBJ2-3, with D uncertain. The germline gives CDR1 SGHTA, CDR2 FQGTGA. This CDR3 has 14 residues. V lost 3 bases and J 0 bases, leaving 7 bases between the germline ends. The CDR3 protein is CASSLIPSTDTQYF. The CDR3 region has the DNA TGTGCCAGCAGCTTGATACCTAGCACAGATACGCAGTATTTT.

The table lists this clone with a count of one. The chain combines TRBV11-2 with TRBJ2-2; 8 bases match TRBD1. Trimming at V came to 5 bases and at J to 7 bases, leaving 12 bases not matched to a gene. This CDR3 is 16 amino acids long. Per the germline V gene, CDR1 is SGHAT and CDR2 is FQNNGV. CDR3 nucleotides: TGTGCCAGCAGCGCTAGACAGGGGCGCGATGGCGGGGAGCTGTTTTTT. Translation gives CASSARQGRDGGELFF. The full variable domain, with the rest looked up from reference TRBV11-2 and TRBJ2-2, is EAGVAQSPRYKIIEKRQSVAFWCNPISGHATLYWYQQILGQGPKLLIQFQNNGVVDDSQLPKDRFSAERLKGVDSTLKIQPAKLEDSAVYLCASSARQGRDGGELFFGEGSRLTVL.

The chain carries TRBV5-6 and TRBJ2-7; 8 nucleotides align to TRBD1. Unmatched junction bases numbered 7, after V lost 0 bases and J lost 5 bases. The CDR3 runs to 15 residues. Germline assignment: CDR1 SGHDT and CDR2 YYEEEE. CDR3 region: CASSLAQGAPHEQYF. CDR3 in DNA: TGTGCCAGCAGCTTGGCCCAGGGGGCCCCCCACGAGCAGTACTTC.

The chain joins TRBV10-3 to TRBJ1-3; D is perhaps TRBD1 (5 bases). The germline V gene encodes CDR1 ENHRY and CDR2 SYGVKD. The CDR3 is 16 amino acids. Trimming removed 5 bases at V and 0 bases at J, with 14 bases between. The CDR3 DNA reads as TGTGCCATCAGTTCCGGACGGGGGGGCTCTGGAAACACCATATATTTT. Residues: CAISSGRGGSGNTIYF.

The chain combines TRBV19 with TRBJ1-1; D call uncertain. The CDR3 totals 15 residues. Trimming took 7 bases from V and 3 from J, leaving 18 bases between them. Germline lookup yields CDR1 LNHDA and CDR2 SQIVND (reference sequence). DNA of the CDR3: TGTGCCAGTAAGGCCCACGGGCTCCGGGACACTGAAGCTTTCTTT. Protein sequence: CASKAHGLRDTEAFF.

The chain links TRBV5-1 to TRBJ2-7, with D perhaps matching TRBD1 or TRBD2 (5 bases each). CDR3 length: 12 amino acids. Trimming shortened V by 7 bases and J by 2 bases, and 10 bases separated the two germline ends. Germline-derived CDR1 and CDR2 are SGHRS and YFSETQ. The DNA for the CDR3 is TGCGCCAGCGGGGACCGACCCTACGAGCAGTACTTC. Protein sequence: CASGDRPYEQYF.

This chain uses TRBV13 with TRBJ2-3, with 7 bases lining up with TRBD2. The V and J ends lost 4 bases and 2 bases, in that order; junction bases with no gene match: 6. The CDR3 extends over 15 amino acids. Germline assignment: CDR1 PRHDT and CDR2 FYEKMQ (reference sequence). The CDR3 loop reads CASSSSGRDTDTQYF. For the CDR3, the DNA is TGTGCCAGCAGCTCATCGGGGAGGGACACAGATACGCAGTATTTT. The entire variable domain, with the rest obtained from reference TRBV13 and TRBJ2-3, is as follows: AAGVIQSPRHLIKEKRETATLKCYPIPRHDTVYWYQQGPGQDPQFLISFYEKMQSDKGSIPDRFSAQQFSDYHSELNMSSLELGDSALYFCASSSSGRDTDTQYFGPGTRLTVL.

V gene TRBV10-1 combines with J gene TRBJ2-2; possible D gene TRBD2, 5 bases. Germline V gene data show CDR1 as WNHNN and CDR2 as SYGVQD (reference sequence). The CDR3 has 14 residues. With 4 bases removed from V and 6 bases from J, the gap between germline ends came to 12 bases. CDR3 in amino acids: CASSGLGRPGELFF. CDR3 DNA: TGCGCCAGCAGTGGTCTAGGGAGACCCGGGGAGCTGTTTTTT.

The chain couples TRBV2 to TRBJ2-7; D is ambiguous. CDR3 length: 15 residues. CDR1 and CDR2 from the germline V gene are SNHLY and FYNNEI. Trimming cost V 7 bases and J 2 bases, with 18 bases left between them. The CDR3 coding sequence is TGTGCCAGCACCCGAGGCTTCACCATAACCTACGAGCAGTACTTC. Translation: CASTRGFTITYEQYF.

The chain has TRBV7-2 and TRBJ2-1; perhaps TRBD2 as D (5 bases). Germline V gives CDR1 SGHTA, CDR2 FQGNSA. This CDR3 is 12 amino acids long. V lost 5 bases and J lost 4, with 6 bases in between. The CDR3 loop is CASSPGYNEQFF. The CDR3 bases are TGTGCCAGCAGCCCGGGGTACAATGAGCAGTTCTTC.

The V call is TRBV9, the J call TRBJ2-3, with no clear D. Germline CDR1 reads SGDLS; CDR2 reads YYNGEE. V lost 0 bases and J lost 5, with 4 bases in between. The CDR3 is made up of 12 amino acids. The CDR3 DNA reads TGTGCCAGCAGCGTAGATCAAGATACGCAGTATTTT. Amino acids: CASSVDQDTQYF.

The chain links TRBV2 to TRBJ1-3, with D perhaps TRBD1 (6 bases). CDR3 size: 14 residues. Trimming pared 5 bases from V and 2 bases from J, leaving 10 bases between. The germline V gene encodes CDR1 SNHLY and CDR2 FYNNEI. The CDR3 sequence: CASSNGQPGNTIYF. As DNA, the CDR3 is TGTGCCAGCAGTAACGGACAGCCTGGAAACACCATATATTTT.

The genes are TRBV18 and TRBJ1-3; no reliable D call. The V end was cut by 6 bases, the J end by 0 bases, with 12 bases between. The CDR3 covers 15 residues. Per the germline V gene, CDR1 is KGHSH and CDR2 is LQKENI. This chain's CDR3 is CASSSDGISGNTIYF. The CDR3 coding sequence is TGTGCCAGCTCGTCGGACGGTATCTCTGGAAACACCATATATTTT.

This clone was seen just once. This CDR3 is CASSLGPGGSGYTF. CDR3 DNA sequence: TGCGCCAGCAGCTTGGGTCCAGGCGGAAGTGGCTACACCTTC. The rearrangement uses TRBV5-1 and TRBJ1-2; D is ambiguous. This CDR3 contains 14 residues. Trimming cost V 0 bases and J 7 bases, with 13 bases left between them. Germline-derived CDR1 and CDR2 are SGHRS and YFSETQ.

To note about this clone: One end of the junction fails to match germline, which may point to a read error. The chain carries TRBV5-8 and TRBJ2-7; D remains ambiguous. CDR1 and CDR2 (germline): SGHTS, YDEGEE. The CDR3 has 15 amino acids. The CDR3 sequence: CASSLGLSKSFEQYF. DNA for the CDR3: TGTGCCAGCAGCCTCGGCCTTTCAAAGTCCTTCGAGCAGTACTTC.

The chain is built from TRBV9 and TRBJ2-5; 8 bases fit TRBD2. Trimming cost V 2 bases and J 1 base; bases outside gene matches: 4. This CDR3 contains 15 residues. CDR1 and CDR2 (germline): SGDLS, YYNGEE. CDR3 protein: CASSVTSGTQETQYF. Written as DNA, the CDR3 is TGTGCCAGCAGCGTTACTAGCGGTACCCAAGAGACCCAGTACTTC.